This TCR beta chain originates from a study of blood T cell repertoires in COVID-19. Study summary: Samples came from the United States, Italy and Spain, spanning acute and convalescent COVID-19. The cDNA or gDNA used as material had been derived from T cells, B-cell-depleted T cells, or PBMCs.

In the study's own analysis: Amplification from reference gene primers served as the basis for estimated nucleated cell counts. The table came from immunoSEQ multiplex PCR; TCRdb's copy has only in-frame clones and leaves some out. V, J and clone size were drawn from that table, and D and trimming were deduced from the DNA. The sample lists tens of thousands of clones, more than 90% occurring once. The CDR3 has 18 amino acids. Germline-derived CDR1 and CDR2 are MNHNY and SVGAGI (reference sequence). The V segment lost 5 bases and the J segment 0 bases; nucleotides outside the gene matches: 13. The sequence came from a human donor with active COVID-19. The donor label of this sample is uncertain. The V call is TRBV6-6, the J call TRBJ2-7, with 10 bases matching TRBD2. The sample consisted of peripheral blood. The CDR3 nucleotides are TGTGCCAGCAGTCGAGGCGGGCTAGCGGGGGCCAGCTCCTACGAGCAGTACTTC. It translates to CASSRGGLAGASSYEQYF.